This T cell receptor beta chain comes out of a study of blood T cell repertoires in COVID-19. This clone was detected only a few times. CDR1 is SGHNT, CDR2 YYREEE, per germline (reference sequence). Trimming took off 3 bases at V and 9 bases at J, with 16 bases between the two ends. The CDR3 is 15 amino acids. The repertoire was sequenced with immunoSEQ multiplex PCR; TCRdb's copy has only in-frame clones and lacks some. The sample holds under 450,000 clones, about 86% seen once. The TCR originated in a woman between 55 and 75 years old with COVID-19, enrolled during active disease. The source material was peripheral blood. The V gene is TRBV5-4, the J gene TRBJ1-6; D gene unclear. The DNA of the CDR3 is TGTGCCAGCAGCTCCCCCGGGATTGGGGTTTCACCCCTCCACTTT. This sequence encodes CASSSPGIGVSPLHF. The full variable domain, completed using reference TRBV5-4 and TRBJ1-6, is ETGVTQSPTHLIKTRGQQVTLRCSSQSGHNTVSWYQQALGQGPQFIFQYYREEENGRGNFPPRFSGLQFPNYSSELNVNALELDDSALYLCASSSPGIGVSPLHFGNGTRLTVT.